A selection of T cell receptor beta chains follows, all from one sample in a study of technical replicates of blood from four donors. Method: immunoSEQ multiplex PCR; TCRdb's copy keeps in-frame clones and lacks some. The table includes around 13,000 clones, approximately 94% detected once. Input material: PBMCs. The origin of the receptors is a human donor in good health. The CDR3 runs from the conserved cysteine through the conserved F or W.

v_call: TRBV20-1; j_call: TRBJ1-2; cdr3_aa: CSPGTGYGYTF
v_call: TRBV9; j_call: TRBJ2-5; cdr3_aa: CASSEEGPAGQETQYF
v_call: TRBV21-1; j_call: TRBJ2-6; cdr3_aa: CASIRDRVPPGANVLTF
v_call: TRBV2; j_call: TRBJ1-2; cdr3_aa: CASSEAGGLTYGYTF
v_call: TRBV28; j_call: TRBJ2-7; cdr3_aa: CATTTWEALSYEQYF
v_call: TRBV5-4; j_call: TRBJ2-2; cdr3_aa: CASSLGLAGAYGELFF
v_call: TRBV6-6; j_call: TRBJ1-5; cdr3_aa: CASSGTGRNQPQHF
v_call: TRBV13; j_call: TRBJ2-1; cdr3_aa: CASSLALYPGGQSEQFF
v_call: TRBV9; j_call: TRBJ1-2; cdr3_aa: CASSVAGNPEAF
v_call: TRBV5-1; j_call: TRBJ2-1; cdr3_aa: CASRGTSAYNEQFF
v_call: TRBV15; j_call: TRBJ2-7; cdr3_aa: CATSREGTGEQYF
v_call: TRBV7-9; j_call: TRBJ2-7; cdr3_aa: CASTGLAGDYEQYF
v_call: TRBV7-2; j_call: TRBJ2-7; cdr3_aa: CASSTLGLSSYEQYF
v_call: TRBV9; j_call: TRBJ2-3; cdr3_aa: CASSVGSGGTDTQYF
v_call: TRBV18; j_call: TRBJ1-2; cdr3_aa: CASSPRGTGDKYGYTF
v_call: TRBV7-3; j_call: TRBJ2-3; cdr3_aa: CASSLRAGHGADTQYF
v_call: TRBV6-4; j_call: TRBJ2-1; cdr3_aa: CASSDSTSGSNEQFF
v_call: TRBV10-2; j_call: TRBJ2-7; cdr3_aa: CASSVSGGRLSYEQYF
v_call: TRBV28; j_call: TRBJ1-4; cdr3_aa: CASSAEPGQGSSVNEKLFF
v_call: TRBV7-9; j_call: TRBJ2-1; cdr3_aa: CASSPGTGNEQFF
v_call: TRBV9; j_call: TRBJ2-7; cdr3_aa: CASSPKGTYEQYF
v_call: TRBV19; j_call: TRBJ1-4; cdr3_aa: CASGRGSSNEKLFF
v_call: TRBV5-4; j_call: TRBJ2-7; cdr3_aa: CASSSAGTSYEQYF
v_call: TRBV18; j_call: TRBJ1-1; cdr3_aa: CASSPQEQGNTEAFF
v_call: TRBV25-1; j_call: TRBJ1-1; cdr3_aa: CASSESRTGGLGTEAFF
v_call: TRBV28; j_call: TRBJ1-2; cdr3_aa: CASSLSTRSAYGYTF
v_call: TRBV5-4; j_call: TRBJ2-2; cdr3_aa: CASSSPLSGTGITGELFF
v_call: TRBV29-1; j_call: TRBJ1-1; cdr3_aa: CSAGQNTEAFF
v_call: TRBV18; j_call: TRBJ2-3; cdr3_aa: CASSPTPSDNTQYF
v_call: TRBV6-4; j_call: TRBJ2-3; cdr3_aa: CASSQGLSTDTQYF
v_call: TRBV7-9; j_call: TRBJ2-1; cdr3_aa: CASSLGSGGFRNEQFF
v_call: TRBV28; j_call: TRBJ2-7; cdr3_aa: CASSFGGGRSYEQYF
v_call: TRBV4-2; j_call: TRBJ1-2; cdr3_aa: CASSQGLGSNYGYTF
v_call: TRBV27; j_call: TRBJ2-7; cdr3_aa: CASSSPGTSYEQYF
v_call: TRBV27; j_call: TRBJ2-7; cdr3_aa: CASSLSGHSSYEQYF
v_call: TRBV7-7; j_call: TRBJ2-2; cdr3_aa: CASSSTGGTGELFF
v_call: TRBV29-1; j_call: TRBJ1-1; cdr3_aa: CSVTENTEAFF
v_call: TRBV5-4; j_call: TRBJ1-5; cdr3_aa: CASSLGGGAVHQPQHF
v_call: TRBV5-6; j_call: TRBJ2-5; cdr3_aa: CASSYRKQQETQYF
v_call: TRBV6-6; j_call: TRBJ2-7; cdr3_aa: CASSGPGLAGGEQYF
v_call: TRBV19; j_call: TRBJ2-7; cdr3_aa: CASSFSGQGAYEQYF
v_call: TRBV18; j_call: TRBJ1-5; cdr3_aa: CASSSGTGKSQPQHF
v_call: TRBV5-1; j_call: TRBJ1-2; cdr3_aa: CASSLAITGSSNYGYTF
v_call: TRBV9; j_call: TRBJ2-7; cdr3_aa: CASSATDRPSYEQYF
v_call: TRBV10-3; j_call: TRBJ1-1; cdr3_aa: CATLQDTEAFF
v_call: TRBV6-1; j_call: TRBJ2-2; cdr3_aa: CASRTDRDTGELFF
v_call: TRBV5-8; j_call: TRBJ2-1; cdr3_aa: CASSFFSGRAYNEQFF
v_call: TRBV27; j_call: TRBJ1-1; cdr3_aa: CASTPGGGWTEAFF
v_call: TRBV2; j_call: TRBJ1-2; cdr3_aa: CASSRLRGYGYTF